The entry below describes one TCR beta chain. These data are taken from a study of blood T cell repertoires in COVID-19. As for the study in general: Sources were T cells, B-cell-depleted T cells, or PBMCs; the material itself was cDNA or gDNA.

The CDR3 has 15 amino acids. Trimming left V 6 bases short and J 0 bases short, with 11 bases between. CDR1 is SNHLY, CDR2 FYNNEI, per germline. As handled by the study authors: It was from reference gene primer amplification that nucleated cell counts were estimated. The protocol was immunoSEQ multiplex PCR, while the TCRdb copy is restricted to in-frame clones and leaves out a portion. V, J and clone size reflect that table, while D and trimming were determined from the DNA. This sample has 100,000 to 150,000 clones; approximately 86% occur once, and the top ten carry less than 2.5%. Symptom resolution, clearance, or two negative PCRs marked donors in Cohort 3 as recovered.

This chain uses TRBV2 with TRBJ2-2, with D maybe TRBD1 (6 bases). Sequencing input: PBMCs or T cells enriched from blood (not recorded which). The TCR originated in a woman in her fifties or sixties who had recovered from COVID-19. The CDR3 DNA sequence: TGTGCCAGCAGATTTGGGACAACGAACACCGGGGAGCTGTTTTTT. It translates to CASRFGTTNTGELFF.